This T cell receptor (beta chain) was observed in a study of cytomegalovirus exposure and HLA in healthy donors. The CDR3 spans 13 residues. The primer mix had 60 Vbeta and 13 Jbeta primers. TCRdb keeps only in-frame clones here, not all; method: immunoSEQ multiplex PCR. Of 150,000 to 200,000 clones listed, approximately 80% are singletons. The specimen sequenced was PBMCs. The source of this sequence is a woman between 18 and 30 years old in good health and CMV-seropositive. The chain has TRBV7-5 and TRBJ1-5. TRBV7-5 is labeled a pseudogene. The CDR3 nucleotides read TGTGTCAGAAGCTCGTATAGCAATCAGCCCCAGCATTTT. This codes for CVRSSYSNQPQHF.